The clone carrying this T cell receptor beta chain was detected only a few times. The germline V gene has CDR1 SQVTM and CDR2 ANQGSEA. This CDR3 is 15 amino acids long. V was pared by 6 bases and J by 1 base, with 6 bases of the junction left unmatched. These data originate in a study of blood T cells in healthy people across ages. Sample-barcoded 5' priming and a J-beta primer mix drove a second PCR of 7 to 11 cycles. Each CDR3 protein is one row after TCRdb ran MiXCR on the 5' RACE reads. The sample has hundreds of thousands of distinct CDR3 sequences, roughly 25% seen once; the top ten hold 2.5% to 3.5%. Another study also made use of these data, one on T cells of mothers and their children.

The sample comprised blood. The rearrangement uses TRBV29-1 and TRBJ1-3; 10 bases fit TRBD1. The source is a boy between 5 and 17 years old in good health. The CDR3 DNA reads as TGCAGCGTCGTCGGGACAGGGGAGTCTGGAAACACCATATATTTT. This codes for CSVVGTGESGNTIYF. The entire variable domain, with the rest obtained from reference TRBV29-1 and TRBJ1-3, is as follows: SAVISQKPSRDICQRGTSLTIQCQVDSQVTMMFWYRQQPGQSLTLIATANQGSEATYESGFVIDKFPISRPNLTFSTLTVSNMSPEDSSIYLCSVVGTGESGNTIYFGEGSWLTVV.